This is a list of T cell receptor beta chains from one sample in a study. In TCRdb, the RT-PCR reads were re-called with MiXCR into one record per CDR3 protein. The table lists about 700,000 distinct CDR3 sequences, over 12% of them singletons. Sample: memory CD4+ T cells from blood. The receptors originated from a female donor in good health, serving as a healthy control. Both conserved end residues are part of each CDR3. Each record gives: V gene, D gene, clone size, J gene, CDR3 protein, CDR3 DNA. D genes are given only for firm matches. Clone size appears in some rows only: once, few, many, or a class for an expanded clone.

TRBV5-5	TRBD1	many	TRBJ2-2	CASSLGQGPLGELFF	TGTGCCAGCAGCCTAGGACAGGGGCCGCTCGGGGAGCTGTTTTTT
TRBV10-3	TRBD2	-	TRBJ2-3	CAIRLGLAGSDTQYF	TGTGCCATCAGACTGGGACTAGCGGGTTCAGATACGCAGTATTTT
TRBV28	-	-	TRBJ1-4	CASGVFNEKLFF	TGTGCCAGTGGGGTTTTTAATGAAAAACTGTTTTTT
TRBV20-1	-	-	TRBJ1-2	CSARRSLGGNYGYTF	TGCAGTGCTAGAAGGAGTTTGGGCGGTAACTATGGCTACACCTTC
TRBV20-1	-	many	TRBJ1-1	CSARQGWDTEAFF	TGCAGTGCTAGGCAGGGTTGGGACACTGAAGCTTTCTTT
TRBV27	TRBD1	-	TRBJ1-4	CASSGIGQGRSEKLFF	TGTGCCAGCAGCGGCATCGGACAGGGGAGGAGTGAAAAACTGTTTTTT
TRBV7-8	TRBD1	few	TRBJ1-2	CASSSWDSLYGYTF	TGTGCCAGCAGCTCATGGGACAGCCTCTATGGCTACACCTTC
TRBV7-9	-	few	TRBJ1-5	CASALGSDQPQHF	TGTGCCAGTGCACTTGGGAGCGATCAGCCCCAGCATTTT
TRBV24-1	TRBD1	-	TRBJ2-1	CATSDIEGQGGGQFF	TGTGCCACCAGTGATATCGAGGGACAGGGGGGTGGGCAGTTCTTC
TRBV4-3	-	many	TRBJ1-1	CASSQGMRGRPFF	TGCGCCAGCAGCCAAGGGATGAGGGGTAGACCTTTCTTT
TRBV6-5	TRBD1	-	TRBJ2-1	CASSYSGTGVNQQFF	TGTGCCAGCAGTTACTCGGGGACAGGGGTCAATCAGCAGTTCTTC
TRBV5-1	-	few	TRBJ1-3	CASSPGPGSGNTIYF	TGCGCCAGCAGCCCCGGACCGGGCTCTGGAAACACCATATATTTT
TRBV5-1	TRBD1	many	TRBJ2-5	CASSLTGGETQYF	TGTGCCAGCAGCCTGACAGGGGGAGAGACCCAGTACTTC
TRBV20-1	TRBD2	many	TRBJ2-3	CSAAWASGEDTDTQYF	TGCAGTGCTGCCTGGGCTAGCGGGGAAGACACAGATACGCAGTATTTT
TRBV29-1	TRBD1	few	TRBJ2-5	CSGGPGRGQQETQYF	TGCAGCGGGGGACCCGGCCGGGGACAGCAAGAGACCCAGTACTTC
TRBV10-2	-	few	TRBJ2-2	CASSDWTDTGELFF	TGCGCCAGCAGTGACTGGACCGACACCGGGGAGCTGTTTTTT
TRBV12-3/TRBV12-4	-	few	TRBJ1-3	CASSARATNTIYF	TGTGCCAGCAGTGCACGGGCTACGAACACCATATATTTT
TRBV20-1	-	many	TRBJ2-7	CSARPSASYEQYF	TGCAGTGCTAGACCTAGCGCCTCCTACGAGCAGTACTTC
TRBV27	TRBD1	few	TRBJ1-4	CASSSLTGTGGDKKLFF	TGTGCCAGCAGTTCACTAACCGGGACAGGGGGCGATAAAAAACTGTTTTTT
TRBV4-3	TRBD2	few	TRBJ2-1	CASAIGPSGGVEQFF	TGCGCCAGCGCTATCGGCCCTAGCGGCGGGGTTGAGCAGTTCTTC
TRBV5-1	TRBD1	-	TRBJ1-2	CASSFTGGEGYGYTF	TGCGCCAGCAGCTTTACAGGGGGCGAAGGCTATGGCTACACCTTC
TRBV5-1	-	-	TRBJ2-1	CASSPQGPGTYNEQFF	TGCGCCAGCAGCCCCCAAGGCCCGGGGACCTACAATGAGCAGTTCTTC
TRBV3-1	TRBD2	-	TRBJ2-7	CASSPRGSGSAYEQYF	TGTGCCAGCAGCCCCCGAGGTAGCGGGAGCGCTTACGAGCAGTACTTC
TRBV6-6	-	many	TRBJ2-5	CASSYPAGLKTQYF	TGTGCCAGCAGTTACCCCGCGGGCCTGAAGACCCAGTACTTC
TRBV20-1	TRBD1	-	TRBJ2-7	CSAPPGQGENEQYF	TGCAGTGCTCCCCCGGGACAGGGCGAAAACGAGCAGTACTTC
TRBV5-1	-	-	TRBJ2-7	CASSLWQGDYEQYF	TGCGCCAGCAGCTTGTGGCAGGGAGACTACGAGCAGTACTTC
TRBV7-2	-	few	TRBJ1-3	CASSQGRDTIYF	TGTGCCAGCAGCCAGGGGAGGGACACCATATATTTT
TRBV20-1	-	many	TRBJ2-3	CSAGAGDTQYF	TGCAGTGCGGGGGCCGGAGATACGCAGTATTTT
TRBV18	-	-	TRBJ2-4	CASSLLPGQDIQYF	TGTGCCAGCTCACTACTACCGGGGCAAGACATTCAGTACTTC
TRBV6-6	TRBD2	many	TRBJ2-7	CASSIPSGTYEQYF	TGTGCCAGCAGCATTCCTAGCGGTACCTACGAGCAGTACTTC
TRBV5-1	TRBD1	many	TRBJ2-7	CASSPGDRGRGYEQYF	TGCGCCAGCAGCCCAGGGGACAGGGGGCGCGGCTACGAGCAGTACTTC
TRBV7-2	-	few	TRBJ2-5	CASSPQAPTVQETQYF	TGTGCCAGCAGCCCCCAGGCGCCGACAGTGCAAGAGACCCAGTACTTC
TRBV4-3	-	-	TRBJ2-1	CASSQVFNYNEQFF	TGCGCCAGCAGCCAAGTATTTAACTACAATGAGCAGTTCTTC
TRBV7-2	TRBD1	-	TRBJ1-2	CASSQTGVGDGYTF	TGTGCCAGCAGCCAGACAGGGGTCGGCGATGGCTACACCTTC
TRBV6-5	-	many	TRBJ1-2	CASSYSGGGDYGYTF	TGTGCCAGCAGTTACTCTGGAGGGGGGGACTATGGCTACACCTTC
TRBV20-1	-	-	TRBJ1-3	CSMNREAGNTIYF	TGCAGCATGAACAGGGAGGCTGGAAACACCATATATTTT
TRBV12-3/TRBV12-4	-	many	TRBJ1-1	CASSTVSTEAFF	TGTGCCAGCAGCACAGTTTCGACTGAAGCTTTCTTT
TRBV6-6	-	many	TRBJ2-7	CASRRGGGQAEQYF	TGTGCCAGCAGAAGGGGGGGGGGCCAGGCCGAGCAGTACTTC
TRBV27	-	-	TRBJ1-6	CASSFGGSPLHF	TGTGCCAGCAGTTTTGGAGGATCACCCCTCCACTTT
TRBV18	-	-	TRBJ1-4	CASSPNRAGNEKLFF	TGTGCCAGCTCACCAAACAGGGCTGGTAATGAAAAACTGTTTTTT
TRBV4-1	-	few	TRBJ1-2	CASSQDPSSVLIYGYTF	TGCGCCAGCAGCCAAGATCCGAGCAGCGTCTTAATCTATGGCTACACCTTC
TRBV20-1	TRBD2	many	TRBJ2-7	CSASRSEAGGEQYF	TGCAGTGCTAGTCGGAGCGAAGCGGGAGGGGAGCAGTACTTC
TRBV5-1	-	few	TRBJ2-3	CASSPPSSTDTQYF	TGCGCCAGCAGCCCCCCCTCGAGCACAGATACGCAGTATTTT
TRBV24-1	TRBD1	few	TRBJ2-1	CATSRQGTGAYNEQFF	TGTGCCACCAGCAGACAGGGGACAGGTGCCTACAATGAGCAGTTCTTC
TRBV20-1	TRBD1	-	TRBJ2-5	CSAPRGTGETQYF	TGCAGTGCCCCGAGGGGGACAGGAGAGACCCAGTACTTC
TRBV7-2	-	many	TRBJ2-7	CASSSRFNSYEQYF	TGTGCCAGCAGCTCAAGATTCAACTCCTACGAGCAGTACTTC
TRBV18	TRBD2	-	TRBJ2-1	CASYSLAGVDEQFF	TGTGCCAGCTATTCACTAGCGGGAGTGGATGAGCAGTTCTTC
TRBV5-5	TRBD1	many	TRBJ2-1	CASSTRDRGIF	TGTGCCAGCAGCACCCGGGACAGGGGGATCTTC
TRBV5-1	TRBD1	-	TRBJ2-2	CASSWLFQGAGELFF	TGCGCCAGCAGCTGGCTCTTTCAGGGGGCCGGGGAGCTGTTTTTT
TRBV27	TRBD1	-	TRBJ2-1	CASSRQGAFAYNEQFF	TGTGCCAGCAGTAGACAGGGGGCTTTCGCCTACAATGAGCAGTTCTTC
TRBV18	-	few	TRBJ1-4	CASSPTEGEKLFF	TGTGCCAGCTCACCCACAGAGGGTGAAAAACTGTTTTTT
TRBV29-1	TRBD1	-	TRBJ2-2	CSARDRGGSGTGELFF	TGCAGCGCAAGGGACAGGGGAGGTAGTGGCACCGGGGAGCTGTTTTTT
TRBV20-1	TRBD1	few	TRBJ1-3	CSAPDRGNTIYF	TGCAGTGCCCCGGACAGGGGAAACACCATATATTTT